This TCR beta chain is from a study of blood T cell repertoires in COVID-19. The CDR3 runs 16 residues. J was trimmed by 4 bases and V by 1 base; bases with no gene match: 5. CDR1 and CDR2 (germline): SEHNR, FQNEAQ (reference sequence). Produced via immunoSEQ multiplex PCR; TCRdb's table is partial and in-frame only. The table records about 320,000 clones, approximately 88% of them present only once. Sequencing was performed on PBMCs or T cells enriched from blood (not recorded which). This receptor was taken from a woman between 18 and 29 years old who had recovered from COVID-19. The gene calls are TRBV7-9 and TRBJ1-1; 11 nucleotides match TRBD1. The CDR3 is CASSLGGTGGSTEAFF. In DNA, the CDR3 is TGTGCCAGCAGCTTAGGAGGGACAGGGGGTAGCACTGAAGCTTTCTTT.